These T cell receptor beta chains were read from a single sample in a study of identifying expanded T cells in peripheral blood. Assay used: immunoSEQ multiplex PCR; TCRdb lists only in-frame clones, some missing. The table lists approximately 120,000 clones, less than 90% of them singletons. Sequences were obtained from blood. The receptors shown here come from a person aged 18-70 years in good health. The CDR3 runs from the conserved cysteine through the conserved F or W. Each record gives: V gene, D gene, clone size, CDR3 length, J gene, CDR3 protein, CDR3 DNA. A D gene is named only where the DNA matches it firmly. For some rows the clone size is stated as once, few or many, or as a class when expanded; others skip it.

>TRBV2|NA|NA|12|TRBJ1-2
CASSGTRYGYTF
TGTGCCAGCAGTGGGACTCGGTATGGCTACACCTTC
>TRBV29-1|NA|NA|14|TRBJ1-3
CSVIKGYSGNTIYF
TGCAGCGTTATAAAGGGGTACTCTGGAAACACCATATATTTT
>TRBV5-1|TRBD2|NA|17|TRBJ2-1
CASSLEGGPLSYNEQFF
TGCGCCAGCAGCTTGGAGGGAGGGCCCCTCTCCTACAATGAGCAGTTCTTC
>TRBV18|NA|NA|14|TRBJ1-1
CASSSAREDTEAFF
TGTGCCAGCTCATCCGCGAGGGAGGACACTGAAGCTTTCTTT
>TRBV4-2|NA|NA|15|TRBJ1-1
CASSQDGTRGTEAFF
TGTGCCAGCAGCCAAGATGGCACGAGGGGCACTGAAGCTTTCTTT
>TRBV6-5|NA|NA|13|TRBJ1-4
CASSPRQDEKLFF
TGTGCCAGCAGCCCTAGACAGGATGAAAAACTGTTTTTT
>TRBV6-1|NA|NA|13|TRBJ2-7
CASSVGGSYEQYF
TGTGCCAGCAGTGTTGGAGGGTCCTACGAGCAGTACTTC
>TRBV23-1|NA|NA|16|TRBJ1-5
CASSQAKQGGCQPQHF
TGCGCCAGCAGTCAAGCCAAACAGGGCGGCTGCCAGCCCCAGCATTTT
>TRBV19|NA|NA|14|TRBJ2-3
CASRGVGGTDTQYF
TGTGCCAGTAGGGGGGTCGGAGGCACAGATACGCAGTATTTT
>TRBV2|NA|NA|15|TRBJ2-6
CASRTGLSGANVLTF
TGTGCCAGCAGAACAGGGTTATCCGGGGCCAACGTCCTGACTTTC
>TRBV7-9|NA|NA|14|TRBJ2-1
CASSWTGDGNEQFF
TGTGCCAGCAGCTGGACTGGGGATGGCAATGAGCAGTTCTTC
>TRBV7-9|TRBD1|NA|16|TRBJ1-4
CASSGDRGTFNEKLFF
TGTGCCAGCAGCGGAGACAGGGGGACATTCAATGAAAAACTGTTTTTT
>TRBV5-6|TRBD2|NA|17|TRBJ2-7
CASSSTSFLLVSHEQYF
TGTGCCAGCAGCTCGACTAGCTTCTTATTAGTTTCCCACGAGCAGTACTTC
>TRBV5-1|NA|NA|14|TRBJ2-3
CASSLRLSTDTQYF
TGCGCCAGCAGCTTGCGCTTAAGCACAGATACGCAGTATTTT
>TRBV7-3|NA|few|14|TRBJ2-5
CASSLTEGLETQYF
TGTGCCAGCAGCCTCACTGAGGGGCTAGAGACCCAGTACTTC
>TRBV15|NA|NA|13|TRBJ2-1
CATSRDGIGGQFF
TGTGCCACCAGCAGAGATGGGATAGGAGGACAGTTCTTC
>TRBV29-1|NA|NA|12|TRBJ2-7
CSARTETYEQYF
TGCAGCGCCAGAACAGAAACCTACGAGCAGTACTTC
>TRBV5-1|NA|NA|15|TRBJ2-3
CASSLGRVNTDTQYF
TGCGCCAGCAGCTTGGGGCGGGTGAACACAGATACGCAGTATTTT
>TRBV18|NA|NA|12|TRBJ1-2
CASSPESYGYTF
TGTGCCAGCTCACCGGAGTCCTATGGCTACACCTTC
>TRBV18|TRBD1|NA|15|TRBJ1-1
CASSPMQGALPEAFF
TGTGCCAGCTCACCAATGCAGGGGGCCTTGCCTGAAGCTTTCTTT
>TRBV4-1|NA|NA|15|TRBJ1-3
CASSQIAGIRNTIYF
TGCGCCAGCAGCCAAATAGCAGGAATTCGAAACACCATATATTTT
>TRBV30|TRBD2|NA|14|TRBJ2-3
CAWKIAGGTDTQYF
TGTGCCTGGAAAATAGCGGGGGGCACAGATACGCAGTATTTT
>TRBV7-9|TRBD2|NA|17|TRBJ2-3
CASSLAGGRRGTDTQYF
TGTGCCAGCAGCCTAGCGGGAGGGCGTCGAGGCACAGATACGCAGTATTTT
>TRBV12-2|NA|NA|16|TRBJ1-5
CASRFSQGPLDWPQHF
TGTGCAAGTCGCTTCTCCCAGGGACCCCTGGATTGGCCCCAGCATTTT
>TRBV9|NA|NA|12|TRBJ1-4
CASSPNREKLFF
TGTGCCAGCAGTCCCAACAGGGAAAAACTGTTTTTT
>TRBV27|NA|NA|17|TRBJ1-2
CASRPELSGGLVYGYTF
TGTGCCAGCAGGCCTGAGCTTAGCGGGGGTCTGGTCTATGGCTACACCTTC
>TRBV7-2|TRBD1|NA|14|TRBJ2-7
CASSPGQGAYEQYF
TGTGCCAGCAGCCCCGGACAGGGGGCCTACGAGCAGTACTTC
>TRBV4-1|TRBD1|medium-sized|19|TRBJ1-2
CASSQGEGQGIGYWNGYTF
TGCGCCAGCAGCCAAGGGGAAGGACAGGGTATCGGGTATTGGAATGGCTACACCTTC
>TRBV28|NA|NA|13|TRBJ1-2
CASSPGVVGGYTF
TGTGCCAGCAGCCCGGGGGTCGTCGGGGGCTACACCTTC